This entry lists 19 T cell receptor beta chains sequenced from one sample in a study of T-cell memory formation after mild COVID-19. TCRdb recomputed calls from the 5' RACE reads with MiXCR, one row per CDR3 protein. The profile shows approximately 410,000 distinct CDR3 sequences, 23% of them singletons. Sample: PBMCs or a T cell subset sorted from them (not recorded which). The receptors come from an adult woman who had mild COVID-19 (a few samples of this study predate the infection). Cell type and time point are not known.

This clonotype was seen a few times. This rearrangement joins TRBV4-1 to TRBJ2-3, with no clear D. Germline loops: CDR1 MGHRA, CDR2 YSYEKL. This CDR3 has 14 amino acids. Between the trimmed V and J ends, which lost 3 bases and 4 bases, there was a span of 11 bases. Here the CDR3 DNA reads TGCGCCAGCAGCCAGTCACCCCGGTCAGATACGCAGTATTTT. Residues: CASSQSPRSDTQYF.

In its sample, this clonotype was seen a few times. V gene TRBV27 combines with J gene TRBJ2-1, with D possibly TRBD1 on 6 matching bases. Germline lookup yields CDR1 MNHEY and CDR2 SMNVEV (reference sequence). The ends were cut back, 3 bases at V and 5 bases at J, with 11 bases in the middle. The CDR3 totals 14 residues. CDR3 DNA: TGTGCCAGCAGTTTTGGGACACATAACAATGAGCAGTTCTTC. Its protein is CASSFGTHNNEQFF.

This clonotype was detected only a few times. The chain is built from TRBV7-9 and TRBJ2-2; D gene uncertain. V was trimmed by 5 bases and J by 4 bases, leaving 11 bases between them. The CDR3 consists of 14 residues. The V gene's germline CDR1 is SEHNR and CDR2 FQNEAQ (reference sequence). In DNA, the CDR3 is TGTGCCAGCAGCCCCGGACCTGGCACCGGGGAGCTGTTTTTT. It codes for CASSPGPGTGELFF. The full variable domain, completed using reference TRBV7-9 and TRBJ2-2, is DTGVSQNPRHKITKRGQNVTFRCDPISEHNRLYWYRQTLGQGPEFLTYFQNEAQLEKSRLLSDRFSAERPKGSFSTLEIQRTEQGDSAMYLCASSPGPGTGELFFGEGSRLTVL.

This clonotype was seen only a few times. V usage is TRBV12-3 or TRBV12-4 and J usage is TRBJ1-2, with D perhaps TRBD1 (5 bases). V gave up 6 bases and J gave up 7 bases, with 15 bases separating them. CDR3 length: 13 residues. The DNA for the CDR3 is TGTGCCAGCAGCCTACAGGAAATCGGTGGCTACACCTTC. Protein product: CASSLQEIGGYTF.

The chain recombines TRBV7-9 with TRBJ1-5; TRBD1 is a possible D gene (5 bases). Trimming shortened V by 1 base and J by 2 bases, and 15 bases separated the two germline ends. The CDR3 runs 17 residues. Germline CDR1 and CDR2: SEHNR and FQNEAQ (reference sequence). The CDR3 loop reads CASSLGGGGSGNQPQHF. The CDR3 DNA reads TGTGCCAGCAGCTTAGGGGGGGGAGGGTCCGGCAATCAGCCCCAGCATTTT.

V usage is TRBV27 and J usage is TRBJ2-1; the match to TRBD1 covers 9 bases. This CDR3 is 16 amino acids long. Trimming removed 6 bases from V and 3 bases from J; junction bases left unmatched: 9. Germline CDR1 MNHEY, CDR2 SMNVEV (reference sequence). The CDR3 sequence is CASRNLGQGFYNEQFF. The CDR3 DNA sequence: TGTGCCAGCAGGAACCTTGGACAGGGGTTCTACAATGAGCAGTTCTTC.

In its sample, this clonotype was seen a few times. The chain links TRBV7-2 to TRBJ2-1; D possibly corresponds to TRBD2 (5 bases). V lost 3 bases, J lost 5 bases, and 11 bases lay in between. Germline values: CDR1 SGHTA, CDR2 FQGNSA. CDR3 length equals 14 residues. The CDR3, as DNA: TGTGCCAGCAGCTTCAAGCGGCTAAACAATGAGCAGTTCTTC. Amino acids: CASSFKRLNNEQFF.

This clonotype showed up just a few times. This chain connects TRBV7-6 to TRBJ2-4, with TRBD2 identical over 9 bases. CDR3 size: 17 residues. Losses at the gene ends were 5 bases for V and 0 bases for J; bases not matched to a gene: 8. CDR1 SGHVS and CDR2 FNYEAQ come from the germline V gene. The CDR3 nucleotides are TGTGCCAGCAGCCCATCCGTAGCGGGAGTAGCCAAAAACATTCAGTACTTC. Amino acid sequence: CASSPSVAGVAKNIQYF.

The genes are TRBV19 and TRBJ2-7, with 11 nucleotides matching TRBD2. Germline CDR1 LNHDA, CDR2 SQIVND (reference sequence). There are 15 residues in the CDR3. V dropped 7 bases and J dropped 0; count of bases not matched to a gene: 5. CDR3 in DNA: TGTGCCAGTACCCCGGGGACTAGCGGCTCCTACGAGCAGTACTTC. Encoded protein: CASTPGTSGSYEQYF.

This clonotype turned up a few times. The chain joins TRBV2 to TRBJ2-3, with 13 bases aligning to TRBD2. The CDR3 covers 16 residues. CDR1 SNHLY and CDR2 FYNNEI come from the germline V gene. V dropped 5 bases and J dropped 3; count of bases not matched to a gene: 5. CDR3 in amino acids: CASSNPGLAGTDTQYF. The CDR3 DNA reads TGTGCCAGCAGTAACCCGGGACTAGCGGGAACAGATACGCAGTATTTT.

This clonotype was counted only a few times. The genes are TRBV12-3 or TRBV12-4 and TRBJ2-3; 7 nucleotides line up with TRBD1. The V segment lost 5 bases and the J segment 5 bases; nucleotides outside the gene matches: 7. This CDR3 contains 14 residues. Written as DNA, the CDR3 is TGTGCCAGCAGTATAGGACAGGATCGAGATACGCAGTATTTT. Its protein is CASSIGQDRDTQYF.

This chain links TRBV18 with TRBJ2-7; 10 bases map to TRBD1. Germline V gene lookup returns CDR1 KGHSH and CDR2 LQKENI. Trimming at V came to 6 bases and at J to 4 bases, leaving 9 bases not matched to a gene. The CDR3 totals 15 residues. The CDR3 DNA reads TGTGCCAGCTCGCCCCTCGGGACAGGGGCGTACGAGCAGTACTTC. This gives the protein CASSPLGTGAYEQYF.

This clonotype appeared a few times. The chain carries TRBV10-3 and TRBJ2-1; 7 bases match TRBD2. The CDR3 covers 15 residues. The germline CDR1 and CDR2 sequences are ENHRY and SYGVKD. The junction had 4 bases not matched to a gene; V was cut back by 3 bases and J by 2 bases. The DNA of the CDR3 is TGTGCCATCAGTGAAGGCGGGGGTACCTACAATGAGCAGTTCTTC. Its protein product is CAISEGGGTYNEQFF.

The chain has TRBV7-9 and TRBJ2-7; TRBD1 matches at 7 bases. CDR3 length: 16 residues. Germline CDR1 SEHNR, CDR2 FQNEAQ (reference sequence). With 4 bases clipped from V and 2 bases from J, the junction kept 11 bases outside the gene matches. The CDR3 region is CASSSATGLGTYEQYF. The CDR3 DNA reads TGTGCCAGCAGCTCGGCGACAGGGCTGGGGACCTACGAGCAGTACTTC.

This clonotype was picked up a small number of times. This chain joins TRBV27 and TRBJ2-7; tentative D call: TRBD2 (5 bases). The CDR3 totals 16 residues. V lost 5 bases and J lost 2, with 19 bases in between. Germline V gene sequence: CDR1 MNHEY, CDR2 SMNVEV (reference sequence). The CDR3 is CASSKGQRDRAYEQYF. The DNA for the CDR3 is TGTGCCAGCAGTAAGGGCCAGAGGGATAGGGCCTACGAGCAGTACTTC.

V gene TRBV21-1 combines with J gene TRBJ2-7; the table's D call of TRBD1 was not tested on the DNA. TRBV21-1 is listed as a pseudogene. The CDR3 consists of 13 residues. For the CDR3, the DNA is TGTGCCAGCAAAGCCAGGGCGAGAAGGGAGCAGTACTTC. Amino acids: CASKARARREQYF.

This clonotype was counted between two and nine times. V gene TRBV6-2 or TRBV6-3 combines with J gene TRBJ2-7; TRBD2 agrees at 9 bases. The V segment lost 8 bases and the J segment 2 bases; nucleotides outside the gene matches: 4. In germline, CDR1 is MNHEY, CDR2 SVGEGT. The CDR3 consists of 13 residues. This chain's CDR3 is CASETSGAYEQYF. As DNA, the CDR3 is TGTGCCAGCGAGACTAGCGGAGCCTACGAGCAGTACTTC.

In this sample, this clonotype turned up many times. The chain combines TRBV15 with TRBJ2-1; 10 bases map to TRBD2. The V gene end was trimmed by 5 bases and the J gene end by 9 bases; junction bases not matched to a gene: 16. This CDR3 comprises 17 residues. Germline CDR1 reads LNHNV; CDR2 reads YYDKDF (reference sequence). CDR3 DNA sequence: TGTGCCACCAGCCCCACAGCCCGGCTAGCGGGAGTACCTGAGCAGTTCTTC. Translating gives CATSPTARLAGVPEQFF.

V usage is TRBV5-1 and J usage is TRBJ2-1, with D tentatively TRBD1 (5 bases). V gave up 0 bases and J gave up 2 bases, with 9 bases separating them. The CDR3 has 15 amino acids. Per the germline V gene, CDR1 is SGHRS and CDR2 is YFSETQ. CDR3 in amino acids: CASSLEGAAYNEQFF. CDR3 coding DNA: TGCGCCAGCAGCTTGGAAGGGGCAGCCTACAATGAGCAGTTCTTC.